This TCR beta chain was sequenced in a study of blood T cell repertoires in COVID-19. This clone appeared a single time. This CDR3 is 16 amino acids long. The V segment lost 3 bases and the J segment 9 bases; nucleotides outside the gene matches: 16. Germline-derived CDR1 and CDR2 are GTSNPN and SVGIG (reference sequence). Sequenced by immunoSEQ multiplex PCR; TCRdb stores in-frame clones only, minus some. The sample lists over 600,000 clones; 85% to 90% were seen once. The specimen was peripheral blood. This receptor was identified in a woman younger than 35 with acute or convalescent COVID-19. The V and J genes are TRBV30 and TRBJ2-1; 8 bases fit TRBD1. CDR3 nucleotides: TGTGCCTGGAGCCCTCGTCCAGGGGGCCACCCCGGTGAGCAGTTCTTC. Its translation is CAWSPRPGGHPGEQFF.